A selection of T cell receptor beta chains follows, all from one sample in a study of shared clonotypes between healthy human individuals. The table came from immunoSEQ multiplex PCR; TCRdb's copy has only in-frame clones and leaves some out. The sample shows 2 million to 2.5 million clones, 95% of them seen only once. Input material: naive CD4+ T cells sorted from blood. The receptors originated from a young man in good health. CDR3s leave out the opening cysteine and the closing phenylalanine or tryptophan. The order of the fields is CDR3 length, J gene, V gene, CDR3 protein.

length: 13; J: TRBJ1-1; V: TRBV10-3; CDR3: AISELGSGNTEAF
length: 13; J: TRBJ1-2; V: TRBV5-1; CDR3: ASSLELQGGNGYT
length: 12; J: TRBJ1-1; V: TRBV6-1; CDR3: ASSGVGSGTEAF
length: 10; J: TRBJ1-1; V: TRBV28; CDR3: ASSFRTGEAF
length: 13; J: TRBJ2-7; V: TRBV15; CDR3: ATSRNGQGSYEQY
length: 12; J: TRBJ2-3; V: TRBV30; CDR3: AWTHSGSTDTQY
length: 12; J: TRBJ2-7; V: TRBV9; CDR3: ASSPRAHISEQY
length: 12; J: TRBJ1-1; V: TRBV6-6; CDR3: ASSYLHTNTEAF
length: 11; J: TRBJ2-2; V: TRBV30; CDR3: AWSGSGTGELF
length: 12; J: TRBJ2-1; V: TRBV10-3; CDR3: ATRQMGSYNEQF
length: 12; J: TRBJ1-6; V: TRBV11-2; CDR3: ASSLDKSGLRNH
length: 13; J: TRBJ2-2; V: TRBV5-1; CDR3: ASSFGGENTGELF
length: 11; J: TRBJ1-1; V: TRBV7-8; CDR3: ASRGQLDTEAF
length: 12; J: TRBJ2-1; V: TRBV5-4; CDR3: ASSLANRPNEQF
length: 11; J: TRBJ2-7; V: TRBV4-1; CDR3: ASSRDVQHEQY
length: 12; J: TRBJ2-6; V: TRBV30; CDR3: AWCERAGANVLT
length: 13; J: TRBJ2-3; V: TRBV7-2; CDR3: ASSSRWDFPDTQY
length: 12; J: TRBJ1-4; V: TRBV27; CDR3: ASSRGLANEKLF